This record looks at one TCR beta chain sequence and its context. Per the original data handling: Scientists estimated how many nucleated cells there were by amplifying reference gene primers. The method was immunoSEQ multiplex PCR; TCRdb's version includes in-frame clones alone and lacks a portion of them. V, J and clone size are those of that table, while D and trimming were read from the DNA. The sample includes some 97,000 clones, 70% to 90% seen only once; the top ten take about 6.5%. The data originate from a study of blood T cell repertoires in COVID-19. Study details: Material from acute and convalescent COVID-19 was sourced from the United States, Italy and Spain. PBMCs, B-cell-depleted T cells, or T cells provided the cDNA or gDNA that made up the material.

The ends lost 3 bases at V and 5 bases at J; junction bases unmatched: 5. CDR1 and CDR2 from the germline V gene are SEHNR and FQNEAQ (reference sequence). The CDR3 contains 14 residues. This TCR came from a woman aged 55-70 years with acute or convalescent COVID-19. The chain joins TRBV7-9 to TRBJ2-5; 8 bases fit TRBD1. The material sequenced was peripheral blood. CDR3 sequence reads: CASSFARGRETQYF. Here the CDR3 DNA reads TGTGCCAGCAGCTTCGCCAGGGGGCGGGAGACCCAGTACTTC.